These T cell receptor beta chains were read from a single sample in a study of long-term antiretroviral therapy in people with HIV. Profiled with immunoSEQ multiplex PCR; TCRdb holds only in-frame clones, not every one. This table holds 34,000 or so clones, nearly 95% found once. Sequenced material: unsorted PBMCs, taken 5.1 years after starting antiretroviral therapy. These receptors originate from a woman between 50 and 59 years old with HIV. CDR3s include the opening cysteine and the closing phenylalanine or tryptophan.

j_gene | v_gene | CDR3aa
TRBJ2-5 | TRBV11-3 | CASSLRDKQETQYF
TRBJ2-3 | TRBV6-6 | CASKKGLAGVDTQYF
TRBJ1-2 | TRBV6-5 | CASSSYDRGGYTF
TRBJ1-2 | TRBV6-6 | CASSYFTGGYTF
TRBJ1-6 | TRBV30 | CAWNRRSSYNSPLHF
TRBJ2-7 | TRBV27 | CASSLRGQGRDEQYF
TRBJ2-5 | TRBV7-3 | CASSPRASGETQYF
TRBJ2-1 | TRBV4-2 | CASSRNLGGGADNEQFF
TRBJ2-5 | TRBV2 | CASSEGRGQETQYF
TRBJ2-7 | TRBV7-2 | CASSLLSRPRFTYEQYF
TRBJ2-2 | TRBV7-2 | CASSQQGRGGELFF
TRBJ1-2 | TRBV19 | CASSIGGGLGGYTF
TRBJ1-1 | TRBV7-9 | CASSLGGGVRAFF
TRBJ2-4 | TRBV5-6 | CASSLAVRDIQYF
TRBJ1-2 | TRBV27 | CASSADRALEIRGYTF
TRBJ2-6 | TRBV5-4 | CASSLTGAGANVLTF
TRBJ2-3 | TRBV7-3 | CASSPLGGGVGDTQYF